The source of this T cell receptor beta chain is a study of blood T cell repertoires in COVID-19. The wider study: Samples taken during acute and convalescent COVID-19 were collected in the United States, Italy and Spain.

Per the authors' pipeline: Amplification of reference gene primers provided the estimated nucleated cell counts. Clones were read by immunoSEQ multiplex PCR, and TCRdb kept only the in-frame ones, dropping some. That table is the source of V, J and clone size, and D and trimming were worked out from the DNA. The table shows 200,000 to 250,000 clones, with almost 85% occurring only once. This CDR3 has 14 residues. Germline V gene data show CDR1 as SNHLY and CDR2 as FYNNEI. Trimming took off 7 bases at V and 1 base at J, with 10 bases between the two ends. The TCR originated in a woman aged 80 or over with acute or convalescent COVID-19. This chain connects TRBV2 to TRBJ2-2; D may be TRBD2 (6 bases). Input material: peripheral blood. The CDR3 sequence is CASKGLQNTGELFF. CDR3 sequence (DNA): TGTGCCAGCAAGGGACTTCAGAACACCGGGGAGCTGTTTTTT.